A single sample is the source of the 26 T cell receptor beta chains below, sequenced in a study of blood T cell repertoires in COVID-19. Measured with immunoSEQ multiplex PCR; TCRdb has only the in-frame clones, and not every one. Among about 220,000 clones, around 86% were seen once, and the ten largest hold over 4%. The material sequenced was peripheral blood. Source of these receptors: a woman aged 70-85 years with COVID-19, enrolled during active disease.

The J gene is TRBJ2-2, the V gene TRBV5-1; a weak D match, TRBD1 (5 bases). Looked up from germline, CDR1 is SGHRS and CDR2 is YFSETQ. This CDR3 contains 15 residues. V was shortened by 3 bases and J by 3 bases, with 12 bases between the two germline ends. CDR3 coding DNA: TGCGCCAGCAGCTCCCAGGGCGGAGACACCGGGGAGCTGTTTTTT. Translating it yields CASSSQGGDTGELFF.

The gene calls are TRBV19 and TRBJ1-6; D remains ambiguous. CDR3 length: 15 residues. Trimming removed 6 bases at V and 0 bases at J, with 9 bases between. Germline V gives CDR1 LNHDA, CDR2 SQIVND (reference sequence). CDR3 bases: TGTGCCAGTAGGCCGGGGAGCTCCTATAATTCACCCCTCCACTTT. Its protein is CASRPGSSYNSPLHF. Complete variable domain (other parts from reference TRBV19 and TRBJ1-6): DGGITQSPKYLFRKEGQNVTLSCEQNLNHDAMYWYRQDPGQGLRLIYYSQIVNDFQKGDIAEGYSVSREKKESFPLTVTSAQKNPTAFYLCASRPGSSYNSPLHFGNGTRLTVT.

This chain joins TRBV19 and TRBJ2-3; D ambiguous. This CDR3 region has 10 residues. Trimming removed 5 bases at V and 5 bases at J, with 2 bases between. CDR1 LNHDA and CDR2 SQIVND come from the germline V gene (reference sequence). CDR3 DNA: TGTGCCAGTAGTCAAGATACGCAGTATTTT. It yields the protein CASSQDTQYF.

The rearrangement links TRBV5-1 to TRBJ2-5; 9 bases are shared with TRBD1. Germline values: CDR1 SGHRS, CDR2 YFSETQ. V was clipped by 5 bases and J by 5 bases; unmatched bases: 7. The CDR3 extends over 14 amino acids. The CDR3 DNA is TGCGCCAGCAGTACCGGGACAGGGCAGGAGACCCAGTACTTC. This codes for CASSTGTGQETQYF.

The sample holds one count of this clone. The CDR3 DNA reads TGTGCCAGCAGCCAAGATAGGCCTAGTCAGCAGTTCTTC. Its protein product is CASSQDRPSQQFF. V usage is TRBV14 and J usage is TRBJ2-1; the D is unclear. Germline V gene sequence: CDR1 SGHDN, CDR2 FVKESK. The CDR3 runs to 13 residues. The germline V and J ends were trimmed by 0 bases and 11 bases, with 11 bases remaining between them.

The chain couples TRBV5-4 to TRBJ1-1; TRBD1 is a possible D gene (5 bases). CDR1 and CDR2 (germline): SGHNT, YYREEE (reference sequence). The CDR3 contains 14 residues. V was trimmed by 9 bases and J by 1 base, leaving 16 bases between them. The CDR3, as DNA: TGTGCCACAACCCCCGGGGGGAGGAACACTGAAGCTTTCTTT. Its translation is CATTPGGRNTEAFF.

The chain couples TRBV5-1 to TRBJ1-2, with a weak D call TRBD1 (6 bases). The V end was cut by 0 bases, the J end by 9 bases, with 12 bases between. Germline CDR1 and CDR2: SGHRS and YFSETQ. This CDR3 has 13 residues. The CDR3 DNA reads TGCGCCAGCAGCTTGGGTGGACAGACCAGCTACACCTTC. Its translation is CASSLGGQTSYTF.

This clone was recorded only once. The gene calls are TRBV20-1 and TRBJ1-1; a possible D gene is TRBD1 (6 bases). Germline V gives CDR1 DFQATT, CDR2 SNEGSKA (reference sequence). V was trimmed by 3 bases and J by 5 bases, leaving 22 bases between them. This CDR3 has 16 amino acids. The CDR3 region has the DNA TGCAGTGCTAGTCCCCGCGGGGGCCCCGGGTGGACTGAAGCTTTCTTT. This encodes CSASPRGGPGWTEAFF.

The rearrangement uses TRBV28 and TRBJ1-5, with TRBD1 matching over 7 bases. Germline CDR1 reads MDHEN; CDR2 reads SYDVKM. This CDR3 has 14 amino acids. V was pared by 6 bases and J by 7 bases, with 9 bases of the junction left unmatched. The CDR3 bases are TGTGCCAGCAGGACAGGGTTATCCGGGCAGCCCCAGCATTTT. This translates into CASRTGLSGQPQHF.

V is TRBV5-6 and J is TRBJ2-7, with D possibly TRBD2 on 5 matching bases. V was cut by 2 bases and J by 3 bases, with 18 bases left in between. CDR1 SGHDT and CDR2 YYEEEE come from the germline V gene. This CDR3 has 16 residues. The CDR3 protein is CASSFGEEGYYYEQYF. The CDR3 DNA reads as TGTGCCAGCAGCTTCGGAGAAGAGGGCTACTACTACGAGCAGTACTTC.

The chain uses TRBV4-1 and TRBJ1-1, with D unresolved. CDR1 and CDR2 (germline): MGHRA, YSYEKL. The CDR3 length is 15 residues. The V gene lost 6 bases and the J gene lost 5 bases, with 19 bases spanning the gap. CDR3 sequence reads: CASRTSGGRVTEAFF. In DNA form, the CDR3 reads TGCGCCAGCAGGACATCGGGAGGGAGGGTGACTGAAGCTTTCTTT.

The genes are TRBV18 and TRBJ1-1, with unresolved D. Per germline, CDR1 KGHSH and CDR2 LQKENI. The CDR3 has 13 amino acids. Trimming stripped 3 bases from V and 4 bases from J, with 9 bases between. The CDR3, as DNA: TGTGCCAGCTCACCTCCCCCGGGCACTGAAGCTTTCTTT. It encodes CASSPPPGTEAFF.

V gene TRBV24-1 combines with J gene TRBJ2-3; perhaps TRBD1 as D (6 bases). This CDR3 has 13 residues. V lost 4 bases and J 9 bases, leaving 13 bases between the germline ends. Germline values: CDR1 KGHDR, CDR2 SFDVKD. Here the CDR3 reads CATSEQQGFTQYF. The CDR3 DNA sequence: TGTGCCACCAGTGAGCAACAGGGATTCACGCAGTATTTT.

The chain joins TRBV6-5 to TRBJ1-5, with D unclear. There are 12 residues in the CDR3. Germline CDR1 is MNHEY and CDR2 is SVGAGI. The V end lost 8 bases, the J end lost 7 bases, and 12 bases lay between the germline ends. As DNA, the CDR3 is TGTGCCAGCGGCCCGGGAGGCCAGCCCCAGCATTTT. This codes for CASGPGGQPQHF.

V and J are TRBV4-2 and TRBJ1-5; tentative D call: TRBD1 (6 bases). CDR1 is LGHNA, CDR2 YNFKEQ, per germline. CDR3 length equals 16 residues. Trimming pared 4 bases from V and 0 bases from J, leaving 13 bases between. The CDR3 DNA reads TGTGCCAGCAGCCGAACGGACAGTTATAGCAATCAGCCCCAGCATTTT. This encodes CASSRTDSYSNQPQHF.

The chain carries TRBV24-1 and TRBJ2-1, with 16 bases matching TRBD2. This CDR3 has 17 amino acids. Germline V lookup: CDR1 KGHDR, CDR2 SFDVKD. The J segment lost 12 bases and the V segment lost 2 bases, leaving 9 bases of the junction unmatched. The CDR3 region is CATSDSPGTSGRGRQFF. The CDR3 DNA follows: TGTGCCACCAGTGATTCACCCGGGACTAGCGGGAGGGGTAGGCAGTTCTTC.

The DNA for the CDR3 is TGTGCCAGCTCTTCGGATAATTCACCCCTCCACTTT. Translated: CASSSDNSPLHF. This chain links TRBV18 with TRBJ1-6; D remains ambiguous. Per the germline V gene, CDR1 is KGHSH and CDR2 is LQKENI. The ends were cut back, 6 bases at V and 5 bases at J, with 5 bases in the middle. The CDR3 is 12 amino acids.

This sequence joins TRBV28 and TRBJ2-1; a possible D gene is TRBD1 (5 bases). Germline V gene data show CDR1 as MDHEN and CDR2 as SYDVKM. The CDR3 runs 15 residues. Trimming stripped 4 bases from V and 8 bases from J, with 18 bases between. The CDR3 here is CASSSARQKAYEQFF. CDR3 DNA: TGTGCCAGCAGTTCCGCCCGACAGAAGGCGTATGAGCAGTTCTTC.

This chain connects TRBV6-2 or TRBV6-3 to TRBJ1-6, with 7 bases lining up with TRBD1. In germline, CDR1 is MNHEY, CDR2 SVGEGT. CDR3 length equals 15 residues. Trimming removed 0 bases from V and 9 bases from J; junction bases left unmatched: 5. The CDR3: CASSYSGGSGSPLHF. Here the CDR3 DNA reads TGTGCCAGCAGTTACTCAGGGGGCAGCGGTTCACCCCTCCACTTT.

The V call is TRBV3-1 (or the pseudogene TRBV3-2), the J call TRBJ2-7; TRBD2 matches at 8 bases. This CDR3 region has 14 residues. Trimming cost V 1 base and J 2 bases; bases outside gene matches: 1. Germline V lookup: CDR1 LGHDT, CDR2 YNNKEL (reference sequence). The CDR3 loop is CASSQAGLAYEQYF. In nucleotides, the CDR3 is TGTGCCAGCAGCCAAGCGGGACTAGCCTACGAGCAGTACTTC.

The V and J genes are TRBV11-2 and TRBJ2-7, with 7 bases matching TRBD1. The CDR3 runs to 16 residues. J gave up 2 bases and V 2 bases, and 9 bases lay outside the gene matches. The germline V gene encodes CDR1 SGHAT and CDR2 FQNNGV. The CDR3 DNA sequence: TGTGCCAGCAGCTTACAACTTTCGGGACAGACCTACGAGCAGTACTTC. This sequence encodes CASSLQLSGQTYEQYF. The variable domain in full, completed from reference TRBV11-2 and TRBJ2-7, reads EAGVAQSPRYKIIEKRQSVAFWCNPISGHATLYWYQQILGQGPKLLIQFQNNGVVDDSQLPKDRFSAERLKGVDSTLKIQPAKLEDSAVYLCASSLQLSGQTYEQYFGPGTRLTVT.

V and J are TRBV19 and TRBJ1-2; 7 bases match TRBD1. CDR1 and CDR2 (germline): LNHDA, SQIVND (reference sequence). J lost 3 bases, V lost 6 bases, and 7 bases had no gene match. This CDR3 is built from 14 residues. The DNA for the CDR3 is TGTGCCAGTAGGATTTACGGGACAGACTATGGCTACACCTTC. Translating gives CASRIYGTDYGYTF. The full variable domain, in which reference TRBV19 and TRBJ1-2 provide the parts outside the CDR3, is DGGITQSPKYLFRKEGQNVTLSCEQNLNHDAMYWYRQDPGQGLRLIYYSQIVNDFQKGDIAEGYSVSREKKESFPLTVTSAQKNPTAFYLCASRIYGTDYGYTFGSGTRLTVV.

V is TRBV9 and J is TRBJ2-7; 9 bases agree with TRBD1. CDR3 length: 16 amino acids. The V and J ends lost 4 bases and 7 bases, in that order; junction bases with no gene match: 15. Germline CDR1 SGDLS, CDR2 YYNGEE. The CDR3, as DNA: TGTGCCAGCAGCCTCACCTGGGGGGGACAGGGTACGGAGCAGTACTTC. This codes for CASSLTWGGQGTEQYF.

The chain employs TRBV27 and TRBJ1-6; tentatively, D is TRBD1 (6 bases). The CDR3 runs to 14 residues. Germline assignment: CDR1 MNHEY and CDR2 SMNVEV (reference sequence). V lost 8 bases and J 7 bases, leaving 15 bases between the germline ends. The DNA of the CDR3 is TGTGCCAGCTGTCAGGACAGCACCAATTCACCCCTCCACTTT. Encoded protein: CASCQDSTNSPLHF.

This clone showed up just a few times. The genes are TRBV10-3 and TRBJ2-7; tentative D call: TRBD2 (5 bases). V lost 3 bases to trimming and J lost 7 bases, with 22 bases between them. Germline V gene sequence: CDR1 ENHRY, CDR2 SYGVKD. CDR3 length equals 16 residues. CDR3 loop: CAISEGEGEPFGEQYF. In DNA, the CDR3 is TGTGCCATCAGTGAAGGTGAGGGAGAGCCCTTTGGGGAGCAGTACTTC.

The chain joins TRBV20-1 to TRBJ2-2; D is uncertain. Trimming cost V 3 bases and J 8 bases, with 7 bases left between them. This CDR3 is 11 amino acids long. Per the germline V gene, CDR1 is DFQATT and CDR2 is SNEGSKA (reference sequence). CDR3 region: CSASARGELFF. The CDR3 bases are TGCAGTGCTAGTGCCAGGGGGGAGCTGTTTTTT.